The text below deals with one T cell receptor beta chain. What it binds is unknown. Blood CD4+ CD25-low CD127-high conventional T cells supplied the genomic DNA template. This entry comes from a study of regulatory and conventional T cells in RAG deficiency. Findings of the study overall: Control T-cell subsets had markedly higher Shannon entropy and lower Simpson indices than RAG-deficient patients. Sorted Omenn CD25-high CD127-low cells may not be bona fide Tregs.

Trimming shortened V by 3 bases and J by 3 bases, and 5 bases separated the two germline ends. Germline CDR1 reads DFQATT; CDR2 reads SNEGSKA (reference sequence). The CDR3 spans 11 residues. Sequencing used immunoSEQ multiplex PCR; TCRdb keeps in-frame clones, though not all of them. Among around 30,000 clones listed, about 95% were seen once. The data were also submitted as part of a second study, on regulatory T cells. Per that paper: Amplification used 52 TRBV primers and 13 TRBJ primers.

The sample consisted of CD25- CD4+ T cells sorted from blood. The chain joins TRBV20-1 to TRBJ1-2, with D uncertain. This TCR came from a human donor in good health. CDR3 nucleotide sequence: TGCAGTGCTAGTCGCGACTATGGCTACACCTTC. This gives the protein CSASRDYGYTF.